A selection of T cell receptor beta chains follows, all from one sample in a study of vaccination and CD4 T cells after COVID-19. No antigen has been identified for these receptors. Each CDR3 protein is one row after TCRdb ran MiXCR on the PCR reads. The data show some 20,000 distinct CDR3 sequences, with 40% to 50% seen just once and 6.3% held by the top ten. Sequenced material: CD4+ T cells from blood, cultured in vitro, taken before SARS-CoV-2 vaccination. All receptors come from a human donor who had recovered from COVID-19. Both conserved end residues are part of each CDR3. A D gene is named only where the DNA matches it firmly. Clone size appears in some rows only: once, few, many, or a class for an expanded clone.

D gene,V gene,J gene,clone size,CDR3 DNA,CDR3 protein
TRBD1,TRBV6-2/TRBV6-3,TRBJ1-2,once,TGTGCCAGCAGTTACCCGGGGACAGGAAACTATGGCTACACCTTC,CASSYPGTGNYGYTF
-,TRBV20-1,TRBJ1-5,-,TGCAGTGCCTCGGGGGGTCGGCTATTAGTGAGCAATCAGCCCCAGCATTTT,CSASGGRLLVSNQPQHF
TRBD1,TRBV5-1,TRBJ1-1,once,TGCGCCAGCAGCCGTCCCGGGACAGGGGTCGACACTGAAGCTTTCTTT,CASSRPGTGVDTEAFF
-,TRBV5-1,TRBJ1-1,-,TGCGCCAGCAGCTCCGCCAGGACCAAGAACACTGAAGCTTTCTTT,CASSSARTKNTEAFF
TRBD1,TRBV20-1,TRBJ1-5,-,TGCAGTGCTCCAGACAGGGGCCCGGGGCAGCCCCAGCATTTT,CSAPDRGPGQPQHF
-,TRBV4-3,TRBJ2-2,-,TGCGCCAGCAGCCTGGGACCGCCCACCGGGGAGCTGTTTTTT,CASSLGPPTGELFF
-,TRBV7-8,TRBJ2-6,-,TGTGCCAGCAGCTTTGGAGGGGGCGCTTACTCTGGGGCCAACGTCCTGACTTTC,CASSFGGGAYSGANVLTF
-,TRBV20-1,TRBJ1-6,few,TGCAGTGCTAGAGCCGAGAGAAGAAATTCACCCCTCCACTTT,CSARAERRNSPLHF
-,TRBV11-3,TRBJ2-3,-,TGTGCCAGCAGCTCGGGACTTAATACGCAGTATTTT,CASSSGLNTQYF
TRBD1,TRBV12-3/TRBV12-4,TRBJ1-5,-,TGTGCCAGCAACCGACAGGGAGGGAATCAGCCCCAGCATTTT,CASNRQGGNQPQHF
-,TRBV4-1,TRBJ1-2,few,TGCGCCAGCAGCCAAGTTACTGCCGGTTACTATGGCTACACCTTC,CASSQVTAGYYGYTF
-,TRBV18,TRBJ1-5,-,TGTGCCAGCTCACCAGGGAATAGCAATCAGCCCCAGCATTTT,CASSPGNSNQPQHF
TRBD2,TRBV20-1,TRBJ2-5,-,TGCAGTGCTAGAGATGAGACTAGCGGACAAGAGACCCAGTACTTC,CSARDETSGQETQYF
-,TRBV6-1,TRBJ1-2,-,TGTGCCAGCAGCGGGACACGACTGGGGGGCTACACCTTC,CASSGTRLGGYTF
-,TRBV11-2,TRBJ2-7,few,TGTGCCAGCAGCTTAGGGGGCGGAACCTACGAGCAGTACTTC,CASSLGGGTYEQYF
-,TRBV28,TRBJ1-5,few,TGTGCCAGCAGTTCCTATCAGCCCCAGCATTTT,CASSSYQPQHF
TRBD1,TRBV7-9,TRBJ1-1,-,TGTGCCAGCAGCCTAGCGGGACAGGGAGGCTGGGGCACTGAAGCTTTCTTT,CASSLAGQGGWGTEAFF
TRBD1,TRBV9,TRBJ1-2,-,TGTGCCAGCAGCCGCGACAGGGTCGGGGCTAACTATGGCTACACCTTC,CASSRDRVGANYGYTF